The 31 T cell receptor beta chains below were found in one sample sequenced in a study of breast tumors, draining lymph nodes, adjacent tissues (dated by TCRdb to the mid-2010s). The protocol used for the library was multiplex PCR. The instrument given in TCRdb is Illumina HiSeq 2000. TCRdb redid the processing of the public reads, applying fastp at Q25 and MiXCR, and retained in-frame beta chains. Every entry covers one CDR3 protein and lists the most common genes and DNA from its rows. The sample data list roughly 260,000 distinct CDR3 sequences, and 30% of these were observed just once. The ten largest make up more than 1% of the sample. Lymph node samples were obtained from the axillary draining lymph nodes of breast cancer patients. The source material was axillary lymph node tissue. The receptors were sampled from a female donor with breast cancer. Some clones in this sample may be carry-over from other donors' samples.

With respect to this clonotype: The DNA is omitted, as the CDR3 cannot be located on it reliably, and the CDR3 follows TCRdb's listing. V and J are TRBV7-9 and TRBJ2-5; TRBD1 is the table's D call, not checked against the DNA. Germline V gives CDR1 SEHNR, CDR2 FQNEAQ (reference sequence). Ends included, the CDR3 has 22 residues. This CDR3 is CASSFYICSANPPTGGQETQYF.

Worth noting for this clonotype: A much larger clone differs from this one at a single base, so this may be a read error. The chain employs TRBV12-3 or TRBV12-4 and TRBJ2-3, with D hard to call. Trimming pared 6 bases from V and 0 bases from J, leaving 16 bases between. The CDR3 runs 16 residues. This CDR3 is CASSPAGKRSTDTQYF. CDR3 DNA sequence: TGTGCCAGCAGCCCTGCAGGAAAACGAAGCACAGATACGCAGTATTTT.

As for this clonotype: The junction departs from germline at one end; a sequencing error may be responsible. V is TRBV29-1 and J is TRBJ2-3; D gene uncertain. In germline, CDR1 is SQVTM, CDR2 ANQGSEA. The CDR3 totals 15 residues. CDR3 in amino acids: CNVNERDTRADTQYF. For the CDR3, the DNA is TGCAACGTTAATGAGCGCGACACAAGGGCAGACACGCAGTATTTT.

On this clonotype itself: Germline and junction disagree at one end, which may indicate a read error. The V gene is TRBV20-1, the J gene TRBJ2-1; TRBD2 matches at 7 bases. From germline, CDR1 is DFQATT and CDR2 SNEGSKA (reference sequence). The CDR3 is 16 amino acids. The CDR3 coding sequence is TGCAGCGCTAGAGGCCGCGGGACTAACTCCTACAATGAGCAGTTCTTC. The encoded protein is CSARGRGTNSYNEQFF.

Concerning this clonotype: A much larger clone differs from this one at a single base, so this may be a read error. This chain joins TRBV7-9 and TRBJ2-3, with D uncertain. The CDR3 is 17 residues long. Germline CDR1 SEHNR, CDR2 FQNEAQ (reference sequence). The DNA of the CDR3 is TGTGCCAGCAGCTTAGAACTGGGGAACCGCCAAACAGATCCGCAGTATTTT. This gives the protein CASSLELGNRQTDPQYF.

This chain joins TRBV29-1 and TRBJ1-6; a weak D match, TRBD1 (6 bases). The V end lost 5 bases, the J end lost 13 bases, and 24 bases lay between the germline ends. The CDR3 covers 15 residues. From germline, CDR1 is SQVTM and CDR2 ANQGSEA. CDR3 sequence reads: CSVTNPKQGPFPLHF. The CDR3 nucleotides are TGCAGCGTTACCAACCCAAAACAGGGCCCTTTTCCCCTCCACTTT.

Concerning this clonotype itself: A read error is possible here, since a much larger clone lies one base away. The V gene is TRBV11-2, the J gene TRBJ2-1; TRBD2 aligns across 10 bases. The CDR3 is 13 amino acids. Germline CDR1 SGHAT, CDR2 FQNNGV. Germline trimming cut 6 bases from V and 9 bases from J; bases unmatched to any gene: 5. The CDR3 DNA reads TGTGCCAGCAGGGTAGCGGGAGGCACTGAGCAGTTCTTC. It is translated as CASRVAGGTEQFF. Full variable domain (missing parts from reference TRBV11-2 and TRBJ2-1): EAGVAQSPRYKIIEKRQSVAFWCNPISGHATLYWYQQILGQGPKLLIQFQNNGVVDDSQLPKDRFSAERLKGVDSTLKIQPAKLEDSAVYLCASRVAGGTEQFFGPGTRLTVL.

The V call is TRBV7-9, the J call TRBJ2-3; D might be TRBD1 or TRBD2, each matching 6 bases. Germline V gene sequence: CDR1 SEHNR, CDR2 FQNEAQ (reference sequence). Between the trimmed V and J ends, which lost 6 bases and 5 bases, there was a span of 15 bases. This CDR3 region has 14 residues. The CDR3 region has the DNA TGTGCCAGCAGGGGGGGCAGCTTCATAGATACGCAGTATTTT. It is translated as CASRGGSFIDTQYF.

This clonotype showed up many times. The chain couples TRBV7-2 to TRBJ2-1; 8 bases agree with TRBD2. CDR1 and CDR2 (germline): SGHTA, FQGNSA. CDR3 length equals 14 residues. V was clipped by 4 bases and J by 8 bases; unmatched bases: 7. CDR3 protein: CASSWVAGIHEQFF. The CDR3 DNA follows: TGTGCCAGCAGCTGGGTAGCGGGAATACATGAGCAGTTCTTC.

V gene TRBV11-3 combines with J gene TRBJ1-5; perhaps TRBD1 as D (5 bases). V lost 4 bases and J lost 11, with 18 bases in between. This CDR3 spans 14 amino acids. Per the germline V gene, CDR1 is SGHNT and CDR2 is YENEEA. The CDR3 DNA sequence: TGTGCCAGCAGCTCTCCGGGACTAGTTAAGACCCAGCATTTT. Amino acid sequence: CASSSPGLVKTQHF.

This clonotype was observed at least ten times. The chain couples TRBV5-8 to TRBJ2-2; D remains ambiguous. V dropped 0 bases and J dropped 0 bases, with 6 bases sitting between them. The germline V gene encodes CDR1 SGHTS and CDR2 YDEGEE. The CDR3 is made up of 15 amino acids. CDR3: CASSLEGSNTGELFF. In DNA form, the CDR3 reads TGTGCCAGCAGCTTGGAGGGTTCGAACACCGGGGAGCTGTTTTTT.

The V and J genes are TRBV15 and TRBJ2-5; TRBD2 might be the D (5 bases). CDR1 is LNHNV, CDR2 YYDKDF, per germline (reference sequence). The CDR3 has 17 residues. Trimming stripped 7 bases from V and 4 bases from J, with 25 bases between. The CDR3: CATTLDWQGRVGETQYF. The DNA of the CDR3 is TGTGCCACCACCCTGGATTGGCAAGGGAGAGTCGGAGAGACCCAGTACTTC.

This clonotype was found many times. The chain recombines TRBV7-3 with TRBJ2-1; perhaps TRBD2 as D (6 bases). The CDR3 spans 14 residues. Trimming removed 5 bases at V and 6 bases at J, with 14 bases between. Germline V CDR1 and CDR2: SGHTA, FQGTGA. The CDR3: CASSQSGPGNEQFF. CDR3 bases: TGTGCCAGCAGCCAGAGCGGGCCGGGCAATGAGCAGTTCTTC.

This clonotype was seen a few times. This may stem from a read error, because a much larger clone lies one nucleotide away. The J gene is TRBJ2-3, the V gene TRBV20-1; D is undetermined. Germline values: CDR1 DFQATT, CDR2 SNEGSKA (reference sequence). The CDR3 contains 12 residues. This CDR3 reads CSASDGLDTPYF. The DNA for the CDR3 is TGCAGTGCCTCAGACGGCTTAGATACGCCGTATTTT.

As for this clonotype: Just one base apart from a much larger clone, this may be a read error. Because it lacks the conserved phenylalanine or tryptophan at the end, this CDR3 is likely a read error. This CDR3 is CASIGMGWTQHL. The CDR3 coding sequence is TGTGCCAGCATCGGAATGGGCTGGACCCAGCATCTT. The rearrangement links TRBV19 to TRBJ1-5; D unresolved. The CDR3 has 12 amino acids. Germline CDR1 reads LNHDA; CDR2 reads SQIVND (reference sequence). V lost 9 bases and J lost 11, with 17 bases in between.

This sequence joins TRBV25-1 and TRBJ1-4; D gene uncertain. CDR1 and CDR2 from the germline V gene are MGHDK and SYGVNS. The length of the CDR3 is 10 residues. Trimming left V 3 bases short and J 7 bases short, with 0 bases between. The CDR3 DNA sequence: TGTGCCAGCAGTGATGAAAAACTGTTTTTT. This sequence encodes CASSDEKLFF.

There are many counts of this clonotype. This chain links TRBV5-6 with TRBJ2-7; D gene unclear. The CDR3 extends over 14 amino acids. Trimming took 4 bases from V and 6 from J, leaving 17 bases between them. Germline V gene sequence: CDR1 SGHDT, CDR2 YYEEEE. CDR3 nucleotides: TGTGCCAGCAGCCTGGGGAAGGTTGGGTCCGAGCAGTACTTC. Protein product: CASSLGKVGSEQYF.

V is TRBV27 and J is TRBJ2-5, with a possible D match to TRBD2 (5 bases). The CDR3 spans 13 residues. CDR1 is MNHEY, CDR2 SMNVEV, per germline (reference sequence). V was clipped by 4 bases and J by 0 bases, with 6 bases between them. CDR3 DNA: TGTGCCAGCAGTTGGAGGTACCAAGAGACCCAGTACTTC. This gives the protein CASSWRYQETQYF.

The V and J genes are TRBV20-1 and TRBJ2-7; 8 positions agree with TRBD1. Looked up from germline, CDR1 is DFQATT and CDR2 is SNEGSKA (reference sequence). The CDR3 contains 15 residues. The V gene end was trimmed by 6 bases and the J gene end by 5 bases; junction bases not matched to a gene: 15. This CDR3 is CSAAGTGLMANEQYF. In nucleotides, the CDR3 is TGCAGTGCCGCCGGGACAGGCCTAATGGCAAACGAGCAGTACTTC.

The rearrangement uses TRBV15 and TRBJ1-1; D unclear. The V end was cut by 0 bases, the J end by 0 bases, with 23 bases between. Looked up from germline, CDR1 is LNHNV and CDR2 is YYDKDF (reference sequence). This CDR3 is 20 amino acids long. The CDR3 bases are TGTGCCACCAGCAGAGATTTTTTCGCGTTGTGGACCGACCTGAACACTGAAGCTTTCTTT. Amino acids: CATSRDFFALWTDLNTEAFF.

About this clonotype: Relative to the germline gene, one junction end is altered; a read error may explain this. The gene calls are TRBV11-2 and TRBJ2-3, with 14 bases that match TRBD2. This CDR3 is 16 amino acids long. Germline CDR1 and CDR2: SGHAT and FQNNGV. DNA for the CDR3: TGTGCCAGCAGGAGGACTAGCGGGAGGTACACGGATACGCGGTATTTT. Translating gives CASRRTSGRYTDTRYF.

This chain uses TRBV2 with TRBJ2-3; TRBD2 aligns across 7 bases. The V segment lost 6 bases and the J segment 3 bases; nucleotides outside the gene matches: 6. Germline CDR1 is SNHLY and CDR2 is FYNNEI. The CDR3 is made up of 14 amino acids. The CDR3 DNA reads TGTGCCAGCAGCCGAAGCGGGACTACAGATACGCAGTATTTT. This encodes CASSRSGTTDTQYF. Together with reference TRBV2 and TRBJ2-3, the CDR3 gives the full variable domain: EPEVTQTPSHQVTQMGQEVILRCVPISNHLYFYWYRQILGQKVEFLVSFYNNEISEKSEIFDDQFSVERPDGSNFTLKIRSTKLEDSAMYFCASSRSGTTDTQYFGPGTRLTVL.

This clonotype was observed at least ten times. V usage is TRBV14 and J usage is TRBJ2-7; TRBD2 matches at 12 bases. This CDR3 has 20 amino acids. The ends lost 4 bases at V and 3 bases at J; junction bases unmatched: 19. Germline CDR1 and CDR2: SGHDN and FVKESK. Here the CDR3 reads CASSRYTGTGVLAGGYEQYF. CDR3 coding DNA: TGTGCCAGCAGCCGCTACACCGGGACAGGGGTACTAGCGGGAGGCTACGAGCAGTACTTC.

Comments on this clonotype: Given a much more abundant clone one base away, this may be a read error. This chain links TRBV19 with TRBJ2-1; TRBD1 agrees at 8 bases. Germline V CDR1 and CDR2: LNHDA, SQIVND (reference sequence). This CDR3 has 17 amino acids. The CDR3 DNA is TGTGCCAGTAGTCCAGGGGGCGGATACGGCTCCTACAATGAGCAGTCCTTC. Translation: CASSPGGGYGSYNEQSF.

This clonotype was picked up many times. The chain is built from TRBV20-1 and TRBJ2-1, with 7 bases aligning to TRBD2. Germline V gives CDR1 DFQATT, CDR2 SNEGSKA (reference sequence). The CDR3 extends over 13 amino acids. Unmatched junction bases numbered 13, after V lost 3 bases and J lost 14 bases. The CDR3 DNA follows: TGCAGTGCTAGTAGCCCAACTAGCGATGGGGAGTTCTTC. This encodes CSASSPTSDGEFF.

This clonotype was observed a few times. A much more abundant neighbour one base away suggests this may be a read error. The CDR3 region has the DNA TGTGCCAGCAGACAAGCGGGCTCTGGGGCCAACGTCCTGACTTTC. This gives the protein CASRQAGSGANVLTF. This chain uses TRBV6-5 with TRBJ2-6; weak D call: TRBD2 (6 bases). This CDR3 is built from 15 residues. Germline-derived CDR1 and CDR2 are MNHEY and SVGAGI. V was shortened by 6 bases and J by 0 bases, with 9 bases between the two germline ends.

This clonotype was observed a handful of times. The rearrangement joins TRBV6-6 to TRBJ1-3, with D unclear. The CDR3 extends over 17 amino acids. CDR1 MNHNY and CDR2 SVGAGI come from the germline V gene (reference sequence). Trimming shortened V by 2 bases and J by 4 bases, and 18 bases separated the two germline ends. The CDR3 region is CASSYTLWESEGNTIYF. The DNA for the CDR3 is TGTGCCAGCAGTTACACCCTTTGGGAGTCAGAGGGAAACACCATATATTTT.

The sample holds a few counts of this clonotype. This could be a read error, since a much larger clone is one nucleotide away. V and J are TRBV20-1 and TRBJ1-2; D perhaps matches TRBD1 (6 bases). CDR3 size: 13 residues. Germline lookup yields CDR1 DFQATT and CDR2 SNEGSKA (reference sequence). This CDR3 reads CSARPGQPYAYTF. The CDR3 DNA is TGCAGTGCTAGACCCGGACAGCCCTATGCCTACACCTTC.

This clonotype showed up many times. This chain joins TRBV10-3 and TRBJ2-5, with D possibly being TRBD1 or TRBD2 (5 bases each). CDR3 size: 14 residues. Trimming removed 2 bases from V and 9 bases from J, with 16 bases in between. Per the germline V gene, CDR1 is ENHRY and CDR2 is SYGVKD. The CDR3 spells CAISEGAGVGAQYF. In DNA form, the CDR3 reads TGTGCCATCAGTGAGGGGGCAGGTGTCGGGGCCCAGTACTTC.

In its sample, this clonotype was seen once. At one end the junction does not follow the germline gene, possibly because of a read error. This chain uses TRBV19 with TRBJ2-1; D may be TRBD1 (5 bases). Germline CDR1 is LNHDA and CDR2 is SQIVND (reference sequence). The CDR3 contains 15 residues. The CDR3 DNA reads as TGTGCCAGTAGTATTGACAGAAGCTCCTACAATGAGCTGTTCTTC. Encoded protein: CASSIDRSSYNELFF. Using reference TRBV19 and TRBJ2-1 for the parts outside the CDR3, the full variable domain is DGGITQSPKYLFRKEGQNVTLSCEQNLNHDAMYWYRQDPGQGLRLIYYSQIVNDFQKGDIAEGYSVSREKKESFPLTVTSAQKNPTAFYLCASSIDRSSYNELFFGPGTRLTVL.

This clonotype was seen a few times. V is TRBV28 and J is TRBJ2-5; either TRBD1 or TRBD2 may supply D (6 bases each). Per germline, CDR1 MDHEN and CDR2 SYDVKM. V was shortened by 2 bases and J by 1 base, with 11 bases between the two germline ends. This CDR3 has 15 residues. CDR3 DNA: TGTGCCAGCAGTTTAGAGAGGGGGGCCCAAGAGACCCAGTACTTC. This gives the protein CASSLERGAQETQYF.